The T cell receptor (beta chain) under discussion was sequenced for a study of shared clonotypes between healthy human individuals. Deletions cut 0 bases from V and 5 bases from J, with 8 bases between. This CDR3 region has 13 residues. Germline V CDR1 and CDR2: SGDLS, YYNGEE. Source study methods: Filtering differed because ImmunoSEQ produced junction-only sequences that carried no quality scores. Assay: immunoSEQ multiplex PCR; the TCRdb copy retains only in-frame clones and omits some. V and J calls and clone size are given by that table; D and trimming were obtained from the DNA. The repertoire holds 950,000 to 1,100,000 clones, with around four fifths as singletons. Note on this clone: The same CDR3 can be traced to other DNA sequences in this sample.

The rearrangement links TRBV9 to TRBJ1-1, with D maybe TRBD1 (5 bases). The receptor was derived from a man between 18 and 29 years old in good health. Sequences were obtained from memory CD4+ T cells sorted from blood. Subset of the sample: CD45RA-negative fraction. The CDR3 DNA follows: TGTGCCAGCAGCGTAGCGGGGGAAACTGAAGCTTTCTTT. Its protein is CASSVAGETEAFF.